This T cell receptor beta chain was obtained from a study of cytomegalovirus exposure and HLA in healthy donors listed by TCRdb under 2017. Study-wide context: An earlier analysis of 587 of the donors reported 276 Gb of sequence data and about 120 million unique TCR beta sequences obtained from about 170 million T cells. The genetic ancestry cluster associated with self-reported Caucasian donors included around 76% of the roughly 410 genotyped donors. In a later genetic analysis, genome-wide SNP genotypes for about 65% of the 666 donors were used, and that subset was treated as a discovery cohort. HLA typing included class I and class II loci at four-digit resolution. Typing coverage differed by locus: A, B, C, DRB1 and DQB1 were typed in roughly 629-630 donors, DQA1 in about 500, DPA1 in 600 to 610, and DPB1 in roughly 450. Along with the approximately 620-subject first cohort, a separate validation cohort of 120 different subjects was used. Among a few hundred genotyped donors of the cohort, an average of 235,054 unique TCR beta nucleotide sequences were sequenced per donor, 15% to 20% of them non-productive. About 5 DR-DQ haplotypes were handled as single units for association and clustering, since linkage in the cohort was strong. Approximately 300 gigabases of sequencing data and roughly 81 million unique TCR sequences made up an early release that covered roughly 670 HLA-typed donors. In an earlier analysis of more than 550 of the donors, high-throughput TCR beta sequencing was used to judge whether each TCR beta V gene segment behaved as functional or pseudogenic. To predict cytomegalovirus infection status, the study combined high-throughput TCR immunosequencing, statistical association of individual TCRs with disease status, and machine learning. Rather than using new phenotypic data, the later analysis identified candidate immune exposures from TCR beta sequences and from how often those sequences occurred across donors. In a later analysis, previously published TCR beta repertoires from 600 to 850 donors were re-analyzed and high-resolution HLA genotyping was added so that TCR occurrence patterns could be studied. Alongside the repertoire data, information on donor age, sex, ethnicity and CMV serostatus was compiled. Every discovery cohort repertoire had been produced on one sequencing platform. The study aimed to test whether signatures of past pathogen exposure could be identified by cataloging public T cell receptors. The study used immunosequencing to profile the T cell repertoires of about 670 subjects and linked those repertoires to cytomegalovirus serostatus.

The cohort consisted of hundreds of healthy bone marrow donors. All cohort members were sampled while nominally healthy, although unrecorded immune exposures were likely present. The donor was CMV seronegative and was included in the group of a few hundred seronegative cohort members. Every donor gave a peripheral blood sample, and the peripheral blood mononuclear cells from that sample were used for TCR beta sequencing. The Qiagen DNeasy Blood Extraction Kit was used to extract genomic DNA from the blood cell samples. Notes on this clone: Its antigen is still unknown. Per-nucleotide qualities are absent, and no much larger clonotype sits a single base away.

Library preparation was by the immunoSEQ multiplex PCR assay. For the multiplex PCR, a mixture combining 60 forward primers for TCR Vbeta segments and 13 reverse primers for TCR Jbeta segments was used. A multiplex PCR assay on genomic DNA amplified the CDR3 region of rearranged TCR beta genes. On the Illumina HiSeq System, the amplified TCR beta libraries were sequenced as 87-base-pair reads. Per the authors' processing: A later analysis tallied 80 million to 95 million unique TCR beta chains across the 650 to 750 repertoires, and some 12 million of those chains were shared by two or more donors. To remove PCR and sequencing errors, raw reads were error-corrected and collapsed into unique sequences using a nearest-neighbor algorithm that merged closely related sequences. Alignment of CDR3 sequences to IMGT reference sequences was used to assign V, D and J gene segments. For a sequence to be retained, at least a six-nucleotide match to both a V gene segment and a J gene segment was required. A rearrangement was called productive if the CDR3 had no stop codons and remained in frame with V and J, and every other rearrangement was called non-productive. Following IMGT convention, CDR3 was defined as the stretch from the second conserved V-encoded cysteine to the conserved J-encoded phenylalanine. In an earlier analysis of approximately 590 of the donors, sequences lacking an unambiguous match to a single V gene segment were excluded. In an earlier analysis of 587 of the donors, V segments were called functional above 56.7% productive rearrangements and were called segregating when the between-donor standard deviation exceeded 5%. A statistical classification framework was built to diagnose cytomegalovirus status from the catalog of TCR beta chain sequences. A later analysis assigned V and J genes by comparing TCR nucleotide sequences with IMGT/GENE-DB human TR gene sequences. The TCRdist pipeline was used in a later analysis to assign CDR3 sequences and most-parsimonious VDJ recombination scenarios. In a later analysis, every TCR beta chain was defined by the combination of its CDR3 amino acid sequence and its V-gene family, and reads without a unique V-gene family were dropped. In a later analysis, fewer than 600 highly shared, low-generation-probability nucleotide sequences were removed to address suspected cross-contamination and a sequencing artifact. A later analysis calculated a clonal expansion index for each public chain from normalized within-repertoire ranks of inferred template counts. In a later analysis, generation probabilities were computed using a VDJ recombination model fitted to out-of-frame rearrangements, and the results were checked against IGoR. A later analysis scored TCR-TCR, TCR-HLA and TCR-CMV co-occurrence with hypergeometric tests, applying a repertoire-size bias correction to TCR pairs. False discovery rates were estimated in a later analysis by permuting HLA or CMV assignments 20 times. In a later analysis, co-occurring TCRs were grouped using DBSCAN, with TCRdist sequence similarity added in when clustering inside HLA-allele-positive subsets. For co-occurrence clustering, repertoires with fewer than 30,000 or more than 120,000 public chains were excluded, along with roughly 5 repertoires with anomalous nucleotide sharing. The clones in this table, taken by TCRdb from immuneACCESS, are in-frame only. Not every clone is retained; where verified, under half of the shortfall comes from an unresolved V gene, and the cause of the rest is unknown. V, J and clone size are those of that table, while D and trimming were read from the DNA. Within this sample are about 160,000 clones, with roughly 88% of them counted one time only. The biggest ten clones account for 1.5% of the sample.

From the cysteine up to the phenylalanine, the CDR3 has a length of 15 residues. The CDR3 DNA has 45 bases and is translated from base 1. V sheds 1 base and J sheds 0 bases, leaving 9 bases between their ends. Per the germline V gene, MGHDK is the CDR1 and SYGVNS is the CDR2. Summary of the overall study and its limitations: Because counts were too low, some 17 rarely observed V segments, including chromosome 9 orphons, were left out of the earlier analysis of some 600 of the donors. When HLA alleles, especially DR and DQ, strongly co-occurred, attributing TCR associations to individual alleles was difficult. The presence/absence analyses assumed that sequencing depth was roughly uniform across donors, and that assumption may not be true. The classifier was reported to diagnose cytomegalovirus status with high specificity and sensitivity in both the original cohort and the validation cohort. Some IMGT-functional V segments, including TRBV6-2 and TRBV6-3, could not be distinguished by the 87-base-pair reads and were therefore excluded. The authors suggested that the approach could potentially be generalized to other disease states and immunological phenotypes. In a later analysis, several top co-occurrence clusters were reported to appear linked to parvovirus B19, influenza, CMV and Epstein-Barr virus. For the cohort, immune exposure information was limited to CMV serostatus. A later analysis found that HLA-associated TCR beta chains were more clonally expanded and had lower generation probabilities than equally common non-associated chains. A cluster of highly shared sequence variants was judged likely to represent a technical artifact of the sequencing pipeline. While some public TCRs were present in many individuals, most TCR sequences turned up only very rarely across donors. According to a later genetic analysis, donors in an Asian-associated ancestry cluster had fewer N-insertions in productive TCRs than the approximately 700-donor mean. In a later analysis, about 16,000 TCR beta sequences were associated with specific HLA alleles at a false discovery rate of 0.05. A further reported finding was that TCR beta sequences accurately predicted the HLA-A and HLA-B alleles for most subjects in the first cohort. Broadly in line with IMGT annotations, most TCR beta V segments showed up in productive rearrangements about 87% or about 30% of the time in an earlier analysis of 450 to 600 of the donors. In a later analysis, the rate of TCR association differed among HLA loci, with DRB1 alleles having the most associated TCRs and HLA-C alleles having the fewest. A total of 164 TCR beta chains were listed by the study as associated with cytomegalovirus. HLA typing was unavailable for some donors at each locus, so association tests used only the typed subset. The cohort was sequenced for TCR beta chains only, and without alpha or paired-chain data the features that could be detected were limited. In vitro tests confirmed that a few of the cytomegalovirus-associated TCR beta chains recognize cytomegalovirus antigens. In a later analysis, most CMV-associated TCR beta chains were found to appear HLA-restricted, with HLA associations seemingly driven largely by CMV exposure. V-gene and J-gene trimming of TCR beta chains was associated with a missense DCLRE1C variant in a later genetic analysis, and the association was replicated in an independent cohort. Correlated functional status among segregating V segments might reflect linkage disequilibrium, but an unknown experimental factor could not be ruled out.

The rearrangement combines TRBV25-1 with TRBJ1-1; matching of 6 bases hints at TRBD1 as the D gene. Sequencing was carried out using PBMCs. This sequence originates from a young woman in good health and CMV-seronegative. The CDR3 region: CASSEFGTLNTEAFF. The nucleotide sequence reads as follows: TGTGCCAGCAGTGAATTTGGGACACTGAACACTGAAGCTTTCTTT.